What follows is one T cell receptor (beta chain) and its context. The junction shows a germline mismatch at one end, possibly a read error. Next came a second PCR, run for about 7 to 12 cycles, which used a sample-barcoded 5' primer along with a J-beta primer mix. From the 5' RACE reads, TCRdb called clonotypes with MiXCR, one entry per CDR3 protein. The sample lists more than 650,000 distinct CDR3 sequences; around a quarter were seen once. The sample originates from a study of blood T cells in healthy people across ages. The CDR3 extends over 13 amino acids. From germline, CDR1 is SGHRS and CDR2 YFSETQ. The data were also submitted as part of a second study, on T cells of mothers and their children. This second report adds: Sample barcodes plus 2-4 random nucleotides came from the M1S primer. Mothers gave over 8 million TCR beta CDR3 reads each, and children 2.5 million to 3 million each.

The chain is built from TRBV5-1 and TRBJ2-5; D gene ambiguous. Sequenced sample: blood. This receptor was taken from a boy aged 5-17 years in good health. Written as DNA, the CDR3 is TGCGCCAGCAGCTTGGACTTTAGTCCGACATTCGACTTC. Translated: CASSLDFSPTFDF.